This T cell receptor (beta chain) was found in a study of T cells in Graves' hyperthyroidism and ophthalmopathy. Study as a whole: Specimen type is peripheral blood, collected at initial diagnosis prior to any treatment. Whole-study findings and limits: Blood also held most thyroid clonotypes expanded beyond 0.001. Progression to ophthalmopathy was predicted a median of roughly seven months early.

The TCR beta CDR3 regions underwent amplification using RNA transcripts as the source. RT-PCR in the first round (using the HTBI primer set) targeted the TCR CDR3. TCRdb re-derived calls from the multiplex PCR reads in MiXCR, one entry per CDR3 protein. The repertoire consists of 750,000 to 950,000 distinct CDR3 sequences, with more than 30% occurring once and the leading ten covering approximately 8.7%. In this sample, this clonotype turned up many times. The antigen is undetermined. From 9 to 10 ml of fresh peripheral blood, PBMCs were isolated. J lost 2 bases, V lost 8 bases, and 6 bases had no gene match. This CDR3 has 13 residues. Germline values: CDR1 SQVTM, CDR2 ANQGSEA.

The material sequenced was blood. This chain uses TRBV29-1 with TRBJ1-2, with 9 bases lining up with TRBD1. This clonotype was obtained from a man aged 18 to 35 with Graves' hyperthyroidism. The CDR3 DNA reads TGCAGCCTCCGGACAGGGGCCAACTATGGCTACACCTTC. It encodes CSLRTGANYGYTF.